Shown below are 26 T cell receptor beta chains from a single sample sequenced in a study of shared clonotypes between healthy human individuals. TCRdb keeps only in-frame clones here, not all; method: immunoSEQ multiplex PCR. The sample consists of about 2.4 million clones, 93% of them appearing once. The sample comprised naive CD4+ T cells from PBMCs. As to subset: CD45RA+ positively selected. The receptors derive from a man aged 18 to 30 in good health. Some clones in this sample may be carry-over from other donors' samples.

This chain connects TRBV4-2 to TRBJ2-5; D could derive from TRBD1 or TRBD2 (5 bases each). The CDR3 totals 15 residues. CDR1 is LGHNA, CDR2 YNFKEQ, per germline. Trimming removed 3 bases from V and 2 bases from J, with 13 bases in between. CDR3 bases: TGTGCCAGCAGCCAGGGGAGAGGGGATCAAGAGACCCAGTACTTC. This gives the protein CASSQGRGDQETQYF.

V and J are TRBV7-2 and TRBJ2-7; 11 nucleotides line up with TRBD1. Germline trimming cut 4 bases from V and 4 bases from J; bases unmatched to any gene: 15. Looked up from germline, CDR1 is SGHTA and CDR2 is FQGNSA. This CDR3 region has 18 residues. The CDR3 reads CASSSGQGAASGLYEQYF. The CDR3 region has the DNA TGTGCCAGCAGCTCCGGACAGGGGGCGGCAAGCGGGTTGTACGAGCAGTACTTC.

This chain connects TRBV10-3 to TRBJ2-7; TRBD2 agrees at 7 bases. In germline, CDR1 is ENHRY, CDR2 SYGVKD. This CDR3 region has 12 residues. V was clipped by 5 bases and J by 4 bases; unmatched bases: 2. CDR3: CAISSSGYEQYF. The DNA of the CDR3 is TGTGCCATCAGTAGTAGCGGGTACGAGCAGTACTTC.

The rearrangement joins TRBV18 to TRBJ2-7, with D unresolved. With 3 bases removed from V and 0 bases from J, the gap between germline ends came to 9 bases. The length of the CDR3 is 14 residues. Per germline, CDR1 KGHSH and CDR2 LQKENI. This CDR3 is CASSPGYSSYEQYF. The CDR3 DNA reads TGTGCCAGCTCACCCGGGTATAGCTCCTACGAGCAGTACTTC.

The chain uses TRBV9 and TRBJ2-7; 9 nucleotides agree with TRBD1. With V trimmed by 0 bases and J by 3 bases, 10 bases remained unmatched. Germline CDR1 and CDR2: SGDLS and YYNGEE. The CDR3 loop spans 17 amino acids. The CDR3 loop is CASSVGGRGDRVYEQYF. CDR3 in DNA: TGTGCCAGCAGCGTAGGAGGCAGGGGGGACAGGGTCTACGAGCAGTACTTC.

The CDR3 nucleotides read TGTGCCAGCAGGGCGGGAGGGGGGAGCTCCTACGAGCAGTACTTC. This codes for CASRAGGGSSYEQYF. The chain couples TRBV7-9 to TRBJ2-7; 9 bases are a match to TRBD2. The CDR3 is made up of 15 amino acids. Germline CDR1 reads SEHNR; CDR2 reads FQNEAQ (reference sequence). Trimming removed 6 bases from V and 0 bases from J; junction bases left unmatched: 6.

V gene TRBV6-6 combines with J gene TRBJ1-5; weak D call: TRBD1 (6 bases). Trimming removed 5 bases from V and 3 bases from J, with 14 bases in between. The CDR3 is 15 amino acids. Germline V gene lookup returns CDR1 MNHNY and CDR2 SVGAGI (reference sequence). This chain's CDR3 is CASSGGASANQPQHF. In DNA, the CDR3 is TGTGCCAGCAGTGGGGGCGCCAGCGCCAATCAGCCCCAGCATTTT.

The V gene is TRBV7-9, the J gene TRBJ1-1; TRBD1 aligns across 7 bases. CDR1 and CDR2 (germline): SEHNR, FQNEAQ (reference sequence). V lost 4 bases and J lost 4; bases outside the gene matches: 3. This CDR3 comprises 13 residues. The CDR3 sequence: CASSSTGSTEAFF. Written as DNA, the CDR3 is TGTGCCAGCAGCTCGACAGGGTCCACTGAAGCTTTCTTT.

This chain links TRBV2 with TRBJ1-4; a possible D gene is TRBD1 (5 bases). The CDR3 length is 12 residues. Germline values: CDR1 SNHLY, CDR2 FYNNEI. Trimming pared 3 bases from V and 9 bases from J, leaving 8 bases between. Written as DNA, the CDR3 is TGTGCCAGCAGTGACGCGGGACAAAAACTGTTTTTT. Translated, it gives CASSDAGQKLFF. Using reference TRBV2 and TRBJ1-4 for the parts outside the CDR3, the full variable domain is EPEVTQTPSHQVTQMGQEVILRCVPISNHLYFYWYRQILGQKVEFLVSFYNNEISEKSEIFDDQFSVERPDGSNFTLKIRSTKLEDSAMYFCASSDAGQKLFFGSGTQLSVL.

This rearrangement joins TRBV28 to TRBJ2-1; 8 bases line up with TRBD2. The CDR3 is 15 residues long. V shed 3 bases and J 10 bases; nucleotides not matched to a gene: 11. The germline CDR1 and CDR2 sequences are MDHEN and SYDVKM. The CDR3 nucleotides read TGTGCCAGCAGTTTGGTCACTCCCGGGAGGGTGGAGCAGTTCTTC. It yields the protein CASSLVTPGRVEQFF.

This clone was observed a single time. J is TRBJ1-6 and V is TRBV5-1, with 8 bases aligning to TRBD1. The trim removed 4 bases at V and 12 bases at J, leaving 9 bases unmatched. Germline CDR1 SGHRS, CDR2 YFSETQ. The CDR3 has 14 amino acids. The DNA for the CDR3 is TGCGCCAGCAGCGGGGACAGGTCCACCCTACCCCTCCACTTT. The encoded protein is CASSGDRSTLPLHF.

This clone occurred once. Other DNA sequences within the sample encode an identical CDR3. The chain has TRBV28 and TRBJ2-1; the match to TRBD2 covers 12 bases. V lost 5 bases, J lost 5 bases, and 4 bases stayed unmatched. The CDR3 is made up of 15 amino acids. Per the germline V gene, CDR1 is MDHEN and CDR2 is SYDVKM. CDR3 in DNA: TGTGCCAGCAGTCTCCGGACTAGCGGGAACAATGAGCAGTTCTTC. Its translation is CASSLRTSGNNEQFF.

This clone was counted between two and nine times. The chain combines TRBV7-8 with TRBJ1-5, with D perhaps TRBD1 (6 bases). The V gene's germline CDR1 is SGHVS and CDR2 FQNEAQ. The CDR3 has 14 residues. Trimming took 2 bases from V and 3 from J, leaving 8 bases between them. CDR3 residues: CASSLRDTNQPQHF. CDR3 coding DNA: TGTGCCAGCAGCTTAAGGGACACCAATCAGCCCCAGCATTTT.

This rearrangement joins TRBV18 to TRBJ2-1; D is perhaps TRBD2 (6 bases). Germline V gene sequence: CDR1 KGHSH, CDR2 LQKENI. V was trimmed by 6 bases and J by 7 bases, leaving 13 bases between them. There are 13 residues in the CDR3. CDR3 region: CASSEIRGNEQFF. For the CDR3, the DNA is TGTGCCAGCTCCGAAATCCGGGGGAATGAGCAGTTCTTC.

The chain is built from TRBV28 and TRBJ2-7; unclear D gene. The CDR3 extends over 13 amino acids. V was shortened by 3 bases and J by 4 bases, with 10 bases between the two germline ends. Germline lookup yields CDR1 MDHEN and CDR2 SYDVKM. Here the CDR3 DNA reads TGTGCCAGCAGTTTTGGCGGAAAATACGAGCAGTACTTC. Amino acids: CASSFGGKYEQYF.

This rearrangement joins TRBV19 to TRBJ1-4; D gene ambiguous. The CDR3 is 14 residues long. CDR1 LNHDA and CDR2 SQIVND come from the germline V gene (reference sequence). The V end lost 6 bases, the J end lost 5 bases, and 13 bases lay between the germline ends. The CDR3 here is CASRRAERNEKLFF. The CDR3 bases are TGTGCCAGTAGGCGGGCAGAGAGAAATGAAAAACTGTTTTTT.

The chain recombines TRBV5-1 with TRBJ2-3, with D maybe TRBD2 (6 bases). There are 15 residues in the CDR3. In germline, CDR1 is SGHRS, CDR2 YFSETQ. Trimming removed 2 bases at V and 2 bases at J, with 12 bases between. The CDR3 DNA reads TGCGCCAGCAGCTTTGAGGCGGGGTTCACAGATACGCAGTATTTT. As protein: CASSFEAGFTDTQYF.

Comments on this clone: The sample contains more than one DNA sequence encoding this CDR3. This chain joins TRBV28 and TRBJ1-1; a possible D gene is TRBD1 (5 bases). The CDR3 has 12 amino acids. Trimming left V 6 bases short and J 8 bases short, with 13 bases between. Germline V gene sequence: CDR1 MDHEN, CDR2 SYDVKM. Written as DNA, the CDR3 is TGTGCCAGCAGCCTGGGGCGGGGAGAAGCTTTCTTT. Protein sequence: CASSLGRGEAFF.

The J gene is TRBJ2-2, the V gene TRBV6-5; possibly TRBD2 for D (6 bases). Trimming removed 5 bases at V and 6 bases at J, with 16 bases between. CDR1 is MNHEY and CDR2 is SVGAGI in the germline V gene. This CDR3 has 15 amino acids. CDR3 sequence: CASSPPTSTAGELFF. In DNA, the CDR3 is TGTGCCAGCAGTCCCCCCACTAGCACCGCCGGGGAGCTGTTTTTT.

Details on this clone: The sample holds other DNA sequences that translate to the same CDR3. V and J are TRBV19 and TRBJ2-7; D is unclear. This CDR3 is built from 12 residues. V lost 5 bases and J lost 2, with 7 bases in between. Per germline, CDR1 LNHDA and CDR2 SQIVND (reference sequence). The CDR3 DNA reads as TGTGCCAGTAGTGACCGAACCTACGAGCAGTACTTC. Encoded protein: CASSDRTYEQYF.

V gene TRBV27 combines with J gene TRBJ1-4, with 10 nucleotides matching TRBD1. V was pared by 3 bases and J by 7 bases, with 11 bases of the junction left unmatched. The CDR3 length is 17 residues. Germline loops: CDR1 MNHEY, CDR2 SMNVEV (reference sequence). DNA of the CDR3: TGTGCCAGCAGTTTCCAACGGGACAGGGGCTGGGGTGAAAAACTGTTTTTT. Translating it yields CASSFQRDRGWGEKLFF.

V is TRBV7-9 and J is TRBJ2-4; TRBD2 is a possible D gene (6 bases). The germline gives CDR1 SEHNR, CDR2 FQNEAQ (reference sequence). The CDR3 spans 18 residues. With 5 bases removed from V and 1 base from J, the gap between germline ends came to 21 bases. The CDR3: CASSQRITGASAKNIQYF. The CDR3 DNA is TGTGCCAGCAGCCAGAGGATAACGGGAGCCTCGGCCAAAAACATTCAGTACTTC.

The rearrangement links TRBV27 to TRBJ2-7, with D unresolved. Germline CDR1 MNHEY, CDR2 SMNVEV (reference sequence). The CDR3 has 14 amino acids. Trimming shortened V by 6 bases and J by 7 bases, and 19 bases separated the two germline ends. The CDR3 bases are TGTGCCAGCAGATCCCCCGTGATCTGGGGAGAGCAGTACTTC. Translated: CASRSPVIWGEQYF.

The chain couples TRBV5-4 to TRBJ2-7; TRBD1 matches at 7 bases. With 0 bases clipped from V and 7 bases from J, the junction kept 7 bases outside the gene matches. There are 14 residues in the CDR3. CDR1 is SGHNT and CDR2 is YYREEE in the germline V gene (reference sequence). The CDR3 coding sequence is TGTGCCAGCAGCTTGGGACAGGGATCGGGAGAGCAGTACTTC. This codes for CASSLGQGSGEQYF.

The chain uses TRBV10-3 and TRBJ2-7, with TRBD2 identical over 12 bases. Germline lookup yields CDR1 ENHRY and CDR2 SYGVKD. The CDR3 contains 16 residues. J lost 2 bases, V lost 4 bases, and 6 bases had no gene match. The CDR3 DNA is TGTGCCATCAGTGGGGGGACTAGCGGGTTGCCCTACGAGCAGTACTTC. Amino acid sequence: CAISGGTSGLPYEQYF.

The chain has TRBV7-9 and TRBJ2-1; D possibly corresponds to TRBD1 (5 bases). The CDR3 loop spans 15 amino acids. The germline gives CDR1 SEHNR, CDR2 FQNEAQ (reference sequence). V lost 5 bases, J lost 0 bases, and 11 bases lay in between. The CDR3, as DNA: TGTGCCAGCAGCCAGTTGGGGCGCTCCTACAATGAGCAGTTCTTC. As protein: CASSQLGRSYNEQFF.